The subject of this entry is one T cell receptor beta chain. No antigen is known for it. It has no much larger one-base neighbor in the sample; base qualities were not kept. This specimen belongs to a study of control samples from healthy donors and cancer patients (dated by TCRdb to about 2020). The method behind the library was the immunoSEQ multiplex PCR assay. As stored in TCRdb, this immuneACCESS dataset retains in-frame rearrangements with V and J assigned. A fraction of the clones does not appear; measured against another copy, unresolved V genes explain less than half of the discrepancy, and the remainder lacks a known reason. This sample holds about 140,000 clones; 91% were observed only once. Together, the top ten hold 6% to 9% of the sample. Material: blood. This TCR came from a man aged 18 to 29 in good health.

CDR3 reads: CAIGSGGRTGELFF. In nucleotides, the sequence is TGTGCCATCGGGTCTGGGGGCAGGACCGGGGAGCTGTTTTTT. The rearrangement joined TRBV10-3 to TRBJ2-2, and perhaps TRBD1 as D gene, on 6 matching bases. The germline V gene gives CDR1 as ENHRY and CDR2 as SYGVKD. From cysteine to phenylalanine, the CDR3 is 14 amino acids long. The sequence is cut down to CDR3 DNA, 42 bases in frame from base 1. V is shortened by 8 bases, J by 5 bases, and the region joining them spans 15 bases.